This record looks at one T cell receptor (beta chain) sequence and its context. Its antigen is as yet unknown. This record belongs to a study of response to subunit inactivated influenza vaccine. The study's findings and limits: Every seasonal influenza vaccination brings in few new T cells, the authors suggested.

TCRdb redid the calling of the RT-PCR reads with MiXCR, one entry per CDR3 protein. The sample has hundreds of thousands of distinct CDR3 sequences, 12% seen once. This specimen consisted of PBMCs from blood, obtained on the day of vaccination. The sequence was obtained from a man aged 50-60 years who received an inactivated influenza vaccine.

The CDR3 protein is CSARRTAGGETQYF. DNA of the CDR3: TGCAGTGCTAGAAGGACAGCGGGGGGAGAGACCCAGTACTTC. J is TRBJ2-5 and V is TRBV20-1, with TRBD2 matching over 9 bases. The V gene's germline CDR1 is DFQATT and CDR2 SNEGSKA (reference sequence). The trim removed 2 bases at V and 4 bases at J, leaving 5 bases unmatched. The CDR3 consists of 14 residues.